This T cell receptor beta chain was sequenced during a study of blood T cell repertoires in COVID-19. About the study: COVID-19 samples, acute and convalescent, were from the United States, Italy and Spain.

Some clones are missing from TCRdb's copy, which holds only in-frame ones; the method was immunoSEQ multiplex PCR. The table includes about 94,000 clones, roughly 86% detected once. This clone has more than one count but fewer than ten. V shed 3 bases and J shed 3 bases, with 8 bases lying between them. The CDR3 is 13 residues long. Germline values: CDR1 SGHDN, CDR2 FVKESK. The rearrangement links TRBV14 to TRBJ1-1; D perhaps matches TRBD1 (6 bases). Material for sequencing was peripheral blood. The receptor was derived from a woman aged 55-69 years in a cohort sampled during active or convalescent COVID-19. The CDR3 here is CASSQGTHTEAFF. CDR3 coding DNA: TGTGCCAGCAGCCAGGGGACACACACTGAAGCTTTCTTT.